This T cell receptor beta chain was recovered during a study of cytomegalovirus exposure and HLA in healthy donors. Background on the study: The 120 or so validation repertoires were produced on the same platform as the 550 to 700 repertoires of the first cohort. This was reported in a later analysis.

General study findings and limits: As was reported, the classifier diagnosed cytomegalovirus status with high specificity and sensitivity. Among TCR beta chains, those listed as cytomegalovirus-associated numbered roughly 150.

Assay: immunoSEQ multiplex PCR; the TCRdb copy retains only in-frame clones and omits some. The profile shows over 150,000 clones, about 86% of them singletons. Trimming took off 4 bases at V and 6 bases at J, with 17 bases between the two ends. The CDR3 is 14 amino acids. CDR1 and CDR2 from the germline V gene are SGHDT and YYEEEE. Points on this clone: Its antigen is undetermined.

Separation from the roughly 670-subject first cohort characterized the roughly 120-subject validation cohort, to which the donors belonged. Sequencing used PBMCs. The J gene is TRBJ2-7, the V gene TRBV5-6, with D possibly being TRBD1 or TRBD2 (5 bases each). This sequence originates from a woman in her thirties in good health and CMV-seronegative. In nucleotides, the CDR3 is TGTGCCAGCAGCGGACGGGACGGTTGGGGCGAGCAGTACTTC. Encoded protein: CASSGRDGWGEQYF.